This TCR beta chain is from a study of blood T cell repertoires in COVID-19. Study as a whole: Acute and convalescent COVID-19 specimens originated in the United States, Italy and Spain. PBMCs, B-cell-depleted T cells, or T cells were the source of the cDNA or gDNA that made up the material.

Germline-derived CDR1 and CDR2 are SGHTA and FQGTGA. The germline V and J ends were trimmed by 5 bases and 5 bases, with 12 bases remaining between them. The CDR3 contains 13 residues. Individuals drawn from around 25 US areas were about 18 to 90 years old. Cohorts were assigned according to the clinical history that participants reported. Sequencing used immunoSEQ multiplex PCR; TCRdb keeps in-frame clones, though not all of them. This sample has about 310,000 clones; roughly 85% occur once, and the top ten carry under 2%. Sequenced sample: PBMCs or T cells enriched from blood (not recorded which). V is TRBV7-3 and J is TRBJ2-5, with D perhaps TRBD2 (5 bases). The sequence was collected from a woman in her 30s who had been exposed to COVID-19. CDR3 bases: TGTGCCAGCAGCCGGACTGTTGGGGAGACCCAGTACTTC. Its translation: CASSRTVGETQYF.